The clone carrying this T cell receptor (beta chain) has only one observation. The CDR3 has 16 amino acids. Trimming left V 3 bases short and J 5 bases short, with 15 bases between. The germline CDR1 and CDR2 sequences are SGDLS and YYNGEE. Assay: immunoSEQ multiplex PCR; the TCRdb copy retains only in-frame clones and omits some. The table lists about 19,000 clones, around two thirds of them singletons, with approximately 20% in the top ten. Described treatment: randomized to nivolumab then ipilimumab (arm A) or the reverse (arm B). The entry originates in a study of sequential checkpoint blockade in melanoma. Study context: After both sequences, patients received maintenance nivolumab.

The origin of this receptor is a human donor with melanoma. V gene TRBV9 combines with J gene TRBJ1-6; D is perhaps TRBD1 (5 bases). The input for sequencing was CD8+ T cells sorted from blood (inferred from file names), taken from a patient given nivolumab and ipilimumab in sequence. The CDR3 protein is CASSEQAGSDNSPLHF. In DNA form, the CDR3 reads TGTGCCAGCAGCGAACAGGCAGGGTCGGATAATTCACCCCTCCACTTT. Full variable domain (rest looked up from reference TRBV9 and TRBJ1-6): DSGVTQTPKHLITATGQRVTLRCSPRSGDLSVYWYQQSLDQGLQFLIQYYNGEERAKGNILERFSAQQFPDLHSELNLSSLELGDSALYFCASSEQAGSDNSPLHFGNGTRLTVT.